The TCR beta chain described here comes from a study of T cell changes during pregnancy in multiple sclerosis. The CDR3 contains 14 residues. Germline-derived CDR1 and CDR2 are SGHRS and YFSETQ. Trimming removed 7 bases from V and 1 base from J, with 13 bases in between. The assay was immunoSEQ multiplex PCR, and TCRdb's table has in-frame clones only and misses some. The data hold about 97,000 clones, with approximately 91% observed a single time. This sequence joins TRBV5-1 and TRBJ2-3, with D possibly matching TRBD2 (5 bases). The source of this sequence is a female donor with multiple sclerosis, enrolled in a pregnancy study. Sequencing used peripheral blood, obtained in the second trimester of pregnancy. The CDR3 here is CASAGEGGTDTQYF. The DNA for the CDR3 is TGCGCCAGCGCAGGAGAGGGAGGCACAGATACGCAGTATTTT.